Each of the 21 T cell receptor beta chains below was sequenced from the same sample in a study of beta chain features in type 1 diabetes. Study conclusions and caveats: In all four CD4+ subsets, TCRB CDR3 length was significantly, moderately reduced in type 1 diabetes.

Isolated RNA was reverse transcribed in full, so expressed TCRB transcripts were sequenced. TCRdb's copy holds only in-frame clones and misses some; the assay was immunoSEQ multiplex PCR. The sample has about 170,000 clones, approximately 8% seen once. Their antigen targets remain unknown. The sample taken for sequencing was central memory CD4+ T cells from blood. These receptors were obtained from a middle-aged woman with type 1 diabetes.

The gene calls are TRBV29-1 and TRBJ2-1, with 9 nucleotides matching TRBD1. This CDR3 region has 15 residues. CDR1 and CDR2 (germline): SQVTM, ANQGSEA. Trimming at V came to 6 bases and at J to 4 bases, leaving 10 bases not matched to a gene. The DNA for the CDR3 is TGCAGCGTCCACAGGGGGACAGGGAGTTACAATGAGCAGTTCTTC. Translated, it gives CSVHRGTGSYNEQFF.

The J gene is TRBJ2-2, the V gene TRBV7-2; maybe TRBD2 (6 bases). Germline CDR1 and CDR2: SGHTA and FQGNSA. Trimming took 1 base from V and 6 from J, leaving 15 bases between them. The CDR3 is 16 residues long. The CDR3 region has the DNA TGTGCCAGCAGCTTAGGGGGACTCGTATCAGCCGGGGAGCTGTTTTTT. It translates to CASSLGGLVSAGELFF. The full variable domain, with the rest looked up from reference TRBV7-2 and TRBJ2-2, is GAGVSQSPSNKVTEKGKDVELRCDPISGHTALYWYRQSLGQGLEFLIYFQGNSAPDKSGLPSDRFSAERTGGSVSTLTIQRTQQEDSAVYLCASSLGGLVSAGELFFGEGSRLTVL.

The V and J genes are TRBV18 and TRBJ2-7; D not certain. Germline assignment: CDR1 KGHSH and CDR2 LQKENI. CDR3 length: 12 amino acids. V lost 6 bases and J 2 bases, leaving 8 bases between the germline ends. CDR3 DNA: TGTGCCAGCTCGTCACAAACCTACGAGCAGTACTTC. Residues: CASSSQTYEQYF.

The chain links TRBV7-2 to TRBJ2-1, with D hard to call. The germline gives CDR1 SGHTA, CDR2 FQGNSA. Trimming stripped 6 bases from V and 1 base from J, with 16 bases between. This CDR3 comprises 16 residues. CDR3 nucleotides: TGTGCCAGCAGTACCGCAGCAGGTCGATCCTACAATGAGCAGTTCTTC. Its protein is CASSTAAGRSYNEQFF.

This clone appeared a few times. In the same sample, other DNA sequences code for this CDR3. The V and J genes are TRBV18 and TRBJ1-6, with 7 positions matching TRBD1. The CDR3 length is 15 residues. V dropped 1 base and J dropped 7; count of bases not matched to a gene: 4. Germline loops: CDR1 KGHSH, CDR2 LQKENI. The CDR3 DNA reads TGTGCCAGCTCACCACGACAGGGTGGGAATTCACCCCTCCACTTT. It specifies CASSPRQGGNSPLHF.

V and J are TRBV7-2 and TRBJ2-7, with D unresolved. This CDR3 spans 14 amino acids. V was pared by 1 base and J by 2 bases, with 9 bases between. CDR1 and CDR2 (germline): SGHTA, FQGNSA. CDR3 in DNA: TGTGCCAGCAGCTTAGGGAACGGAGCCTACGAGCAGTACTTC. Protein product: CASSLGNGAYEQYF.

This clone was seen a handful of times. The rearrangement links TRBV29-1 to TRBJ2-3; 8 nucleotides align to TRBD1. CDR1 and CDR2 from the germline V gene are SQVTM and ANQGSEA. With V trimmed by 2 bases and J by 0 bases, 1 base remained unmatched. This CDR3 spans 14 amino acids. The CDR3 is CSVEQGASTDTQYF. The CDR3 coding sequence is TGCAGCGTTGAACAGGGGGCTAGCACAGATACGCAGTATTTT.

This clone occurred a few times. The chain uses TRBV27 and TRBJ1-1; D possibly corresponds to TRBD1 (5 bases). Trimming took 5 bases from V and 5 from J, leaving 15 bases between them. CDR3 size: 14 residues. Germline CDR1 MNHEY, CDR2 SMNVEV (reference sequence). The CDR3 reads CASSAGGAGTEAFF. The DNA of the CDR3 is TGTGCCAGCAGTGCCGGAGGGGCAGGGACTGAAGCTTTCTTT.

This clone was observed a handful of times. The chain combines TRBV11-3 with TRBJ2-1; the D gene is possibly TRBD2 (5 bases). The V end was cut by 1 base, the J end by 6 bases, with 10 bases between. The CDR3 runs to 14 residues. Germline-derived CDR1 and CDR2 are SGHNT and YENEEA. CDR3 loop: CASSLVAGSNEQFF. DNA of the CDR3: TGTGCCAGCAGCTTAGTGGCGGGTAGCAATGAGCAGTTCTTC.

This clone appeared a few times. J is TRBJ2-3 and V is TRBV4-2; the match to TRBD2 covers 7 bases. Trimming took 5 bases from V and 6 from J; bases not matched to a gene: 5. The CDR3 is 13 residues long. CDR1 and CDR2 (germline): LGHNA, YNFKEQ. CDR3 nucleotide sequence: TGTGCCAGCAGCGCCGGGACTACCGATACGCAGTATTTT. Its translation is CASSAGTTDTQYF.

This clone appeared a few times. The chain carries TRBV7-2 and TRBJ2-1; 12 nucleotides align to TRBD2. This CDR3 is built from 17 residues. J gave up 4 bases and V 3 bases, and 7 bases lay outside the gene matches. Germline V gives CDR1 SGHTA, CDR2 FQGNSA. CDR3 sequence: CASSFWTSGKSYNEQFF. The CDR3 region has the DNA TGTGCCAGCAGCTTTTGGACTAGCGGGAAGAGTTACAATGAGCAGTTCTTC.

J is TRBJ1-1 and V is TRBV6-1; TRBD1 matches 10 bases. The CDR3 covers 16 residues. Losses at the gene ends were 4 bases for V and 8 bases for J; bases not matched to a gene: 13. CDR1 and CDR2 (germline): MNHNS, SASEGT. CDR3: CASSVLGTGAFREAFF. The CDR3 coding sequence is TGTGCCAGCAGTGTCCTAGGGACAGGGGCATTTCGCGAAGCTTTCTTT.

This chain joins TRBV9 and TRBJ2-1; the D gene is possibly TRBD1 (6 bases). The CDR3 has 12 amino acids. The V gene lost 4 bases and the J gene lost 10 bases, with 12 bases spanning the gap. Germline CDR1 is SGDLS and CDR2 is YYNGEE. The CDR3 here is CASSSQGREQFF. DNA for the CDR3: TGTGCCAGCAGCTCACAGGGAAGGGAGCAGTTCTTC.

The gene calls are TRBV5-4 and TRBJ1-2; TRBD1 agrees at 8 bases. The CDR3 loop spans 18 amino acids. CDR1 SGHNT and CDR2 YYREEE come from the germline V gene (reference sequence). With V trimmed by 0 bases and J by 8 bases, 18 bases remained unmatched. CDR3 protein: CASSLAPRGQVPYGGYTF. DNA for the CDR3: TGTGCCAGCAGCTTGGCCCCCAGGGGACAGGTTCCATATGGGGGCTACACCTTC.

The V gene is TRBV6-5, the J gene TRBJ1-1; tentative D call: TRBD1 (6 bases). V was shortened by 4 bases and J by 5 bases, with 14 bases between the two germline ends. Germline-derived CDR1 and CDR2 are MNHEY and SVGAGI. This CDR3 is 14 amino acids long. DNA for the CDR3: TGTGCCAGCAGTTCCTGGACCAGGGGAACTGAAGCTTTCTTT. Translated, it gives CASSSWTRGTEAFF.

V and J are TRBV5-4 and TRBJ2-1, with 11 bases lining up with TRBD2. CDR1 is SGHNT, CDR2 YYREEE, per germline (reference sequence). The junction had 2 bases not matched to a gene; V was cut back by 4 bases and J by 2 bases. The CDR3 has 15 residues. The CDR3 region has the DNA TGTGCCAGCAGCCAGACTAGCGGGGCCTACAATGAGCAGTTCTTC. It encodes CASSQTSGAYNEQFF.

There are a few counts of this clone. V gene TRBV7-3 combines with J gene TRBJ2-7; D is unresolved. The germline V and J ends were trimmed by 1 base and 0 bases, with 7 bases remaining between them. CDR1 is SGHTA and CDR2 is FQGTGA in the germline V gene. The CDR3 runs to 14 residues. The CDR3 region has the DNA TGTGCCAGCAGCTTAATGGGCAACTCCTACGAGCAGTACTTC. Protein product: CASSLMGNSYEQYF.

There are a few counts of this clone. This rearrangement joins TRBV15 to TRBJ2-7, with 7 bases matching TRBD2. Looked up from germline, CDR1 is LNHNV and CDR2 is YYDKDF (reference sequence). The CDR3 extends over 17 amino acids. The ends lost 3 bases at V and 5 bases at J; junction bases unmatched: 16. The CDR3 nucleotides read TGTGCCACCAGCAGGGCCCTGGGGCGGGAGATTAGCCACGAGCAGTACTTC. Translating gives CATSRALGREISHEQYF.

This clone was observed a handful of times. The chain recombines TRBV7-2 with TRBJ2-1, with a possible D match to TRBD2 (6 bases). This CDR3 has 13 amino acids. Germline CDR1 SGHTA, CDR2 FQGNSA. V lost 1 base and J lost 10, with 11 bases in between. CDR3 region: CASSLDGGREQFF. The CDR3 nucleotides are TGTGCCAGCAGCTTAGATGGGGGGAGAGAGCAGTTCTTC. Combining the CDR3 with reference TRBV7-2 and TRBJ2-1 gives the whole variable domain GAGVSQSPSNKVTEKGKDVELRCDPISGHTALYWYRQSLGQGLEFLIYFQGNSAPDKSGLPSDRFSAERTGGSVSTLTIQRTQQEDSAVYLCASSLDGGREQFFGPGTRLTVL.

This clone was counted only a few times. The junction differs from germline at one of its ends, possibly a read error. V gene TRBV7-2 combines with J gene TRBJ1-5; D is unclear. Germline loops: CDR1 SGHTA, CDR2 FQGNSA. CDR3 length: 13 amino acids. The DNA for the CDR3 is TGTGCCAGCAGCCCCTCCAACAATCAACCCCAGCATTTT. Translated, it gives CASSPSNNQPQHF.

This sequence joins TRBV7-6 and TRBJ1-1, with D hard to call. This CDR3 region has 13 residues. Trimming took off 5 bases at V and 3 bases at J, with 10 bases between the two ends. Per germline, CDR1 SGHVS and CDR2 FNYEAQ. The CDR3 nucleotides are TGTGCCAGCAGCACCCAGGAGGACACTGAAGCTTTCTTT. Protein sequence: CASSTQEDTEAFF.